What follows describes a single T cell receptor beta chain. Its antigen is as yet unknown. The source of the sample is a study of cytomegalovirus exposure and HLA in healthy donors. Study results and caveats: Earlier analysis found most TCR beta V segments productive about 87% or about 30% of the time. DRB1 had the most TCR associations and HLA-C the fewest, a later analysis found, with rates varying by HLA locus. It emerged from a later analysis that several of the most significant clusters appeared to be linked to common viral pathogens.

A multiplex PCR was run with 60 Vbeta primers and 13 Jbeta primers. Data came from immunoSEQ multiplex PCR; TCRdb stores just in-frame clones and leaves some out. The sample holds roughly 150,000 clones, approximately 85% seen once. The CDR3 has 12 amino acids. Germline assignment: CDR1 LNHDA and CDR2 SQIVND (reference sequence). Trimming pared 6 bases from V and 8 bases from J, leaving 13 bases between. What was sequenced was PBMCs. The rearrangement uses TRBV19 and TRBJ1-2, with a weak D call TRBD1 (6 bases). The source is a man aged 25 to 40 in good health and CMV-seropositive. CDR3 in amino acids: CASRIQGGGYTF. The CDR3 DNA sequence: TGTGCCAGTAGGATACAGGGTGGCGGCTACACCTTC.